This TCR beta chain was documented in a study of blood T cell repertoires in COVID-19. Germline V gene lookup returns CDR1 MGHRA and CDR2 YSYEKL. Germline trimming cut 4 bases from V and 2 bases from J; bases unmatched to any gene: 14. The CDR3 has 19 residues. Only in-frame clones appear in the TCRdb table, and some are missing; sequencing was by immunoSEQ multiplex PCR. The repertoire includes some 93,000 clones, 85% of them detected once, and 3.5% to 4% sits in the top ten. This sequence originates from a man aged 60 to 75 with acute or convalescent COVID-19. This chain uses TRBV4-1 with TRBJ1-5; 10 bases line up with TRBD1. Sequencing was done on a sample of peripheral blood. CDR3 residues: CASSPKLGQGSTGNQPQHF. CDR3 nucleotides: TGCGCCAGCAGCCCAAAACTGGGACAGGGGTCTACCGGCAATCAGCCCCAGCATTTT.